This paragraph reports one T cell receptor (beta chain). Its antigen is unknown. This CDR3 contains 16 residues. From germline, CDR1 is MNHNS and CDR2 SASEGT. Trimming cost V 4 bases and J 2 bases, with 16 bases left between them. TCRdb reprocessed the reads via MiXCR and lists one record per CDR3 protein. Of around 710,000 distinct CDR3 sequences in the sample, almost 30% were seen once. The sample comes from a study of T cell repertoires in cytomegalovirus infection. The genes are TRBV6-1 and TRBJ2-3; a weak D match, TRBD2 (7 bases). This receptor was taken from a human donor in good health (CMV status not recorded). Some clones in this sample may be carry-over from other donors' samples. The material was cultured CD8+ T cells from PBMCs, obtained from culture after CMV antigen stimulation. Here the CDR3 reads CASSGEGGGYTDTQYF. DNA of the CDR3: TGTGCCAGCAGTGGAGAAGGGGGGGGTTACACAGATACGCAGTATTTT.